The rows below give T cell receptor beta chains drawn from one sample of a study of T cell repertoires in cytomegalovirus infection. TCRdb recomputed calls from the reads with MiXCR, one row per CDR3 protein. Here the sample spans about 740,000 distinct CDR3 sequences, under 40% being singletons. Specimen: PBMCs. Receptor source: a human donor in good health (CMV status not recorded). Some clones in this sample may be carry-over from other donors' samples. The CDR3 runs from the conserved cysteine through the conserved F or W. D genes are given only for firm matches. Size is omitted from some rows. Given values are once, few, many or a class for expanded clones.

clone_size: .
j_call: TRBJ2-3
d_call: TRBD2
cdr3_length: 16
v_call: TRBV12-3/TRBV12-4
cdr3_nt: TGTGCCAGCAGTTTAGCGCCCGCGGGGGTGGGAGATACGCAGTATTTT
cdr3_aa: CASSLAPAGVGDTQYF

clone_size: .
j_call: TRBJ1-1
d_call: .
cdr3_length: 14
v_call: TRBV6-2/TRBV6-3
cdr3_nt: TGTGCCAGCATTTACGCCATAACGCAGTTGTTAGCTTTCTTT
cdr3_aa: CASIYAITQLLAFF

clone_size: few
j_call: TRBJ1-1
d_call: .
cdr3_length: 13
v_call: TRBV5-4
cdr3_nt: TGTGCCAGCGCACCCAATAGTGACACTGAAGCTTTCTTT
cdr3_aa: CASAPNSDTEAFF

clone_size: .
j_call: TRBJ2-1
d_call: .
cdr3_length: 18
v_call: TRBV11-2
cdr3_nt: TGTGCCAGCAGCTTAGAGGGAGGGGGAGTAGTCGTCGACAATGAGCAGTTCTTC
cdr3_aa: CASSLEGGGVVVDNEQFF

clone_size: .
j_call: TRBJ1-2
d_call: .
cdr3_length: 17
v_call: TRBV7-6
cdr3_nt: TGTTCCAGCAGCTTCATCGGTGGTTTTGGGGGTGCGGAAGGCTACACCTTC
cdr3_aa: CSSSFIGGFGGAEGYTF

clone_size: few
j_call: TRBJ1-6
d_call: .
cdr3_length: 11
v_call: TRBV7-2
cdr3_nt: TGTGCCAGCAGGAAGGGTTCACCCCTCCACTTT
cdr3_aa: CASRKGSPLHF

clone_size: few
j_call: TRBJ1-2
d_call: .
cdr3_length: 15
v_call: TRBV4-1
cdr3_nt: TGCGCCAGCAGCCGTATTGCAGGGTCAAACTATGGCTACACCTTC
cdr3_aa: CASSRIAGSNYGYTF

clone_size: .
j_call: TRBJ2-3
d_call: TRBD2
cdr3_length: 16
v_call: TRBV6-1
cdr3_nt: TGTGCCAGCACCCGACTAGCGGGAGCCCCCACAGATACGCAGTATTTT
cdr3_aa: CASTRLAGAPTDTQYF

clone_size: few
j_call: TRBJ1-2
d_call: .
cdr3_length: 11
v_call: TRBV4-1
cdr3_nt: TGCGCCACCTCGACAGGTTATGGCTACACCTTC
cdr3_aa: CATSTGYGYTF

clone_size: many
j_call: TRBJ1-4
d_call: .
cdr3_length: 15
v_call: TRBV7-2
cdr3_nt: TGTGCCAGCAGCTTAGACCTGAGCCCCACTGAAAAACTGTTTTTT
cdr3_aa: CASSLDLSPTEKLFF

clone_size: few
j_call: TRBJ2-7
d_call: TRBD2
cdr3_length: 13
v_call: TRBV11-2
cdr3_nt: TGTGCCAGCAGCTGGCCCGGAAGCGGGAGGGTGCACTTC
cdr3_aa: CASSWPGSGRVHF

clone_size: .
j_call: TRBJ1-1
d_call: .
cdr3_length: 16
v_call: TRBV19
cdr3_nt: TGTGCCAGTAGAGGCCTACCGGATCGGGCGAACACTGAAGCTTTCTTT
cdr3_aa: CASRGLPDRANTEAFF

clone_size: .
j_call: TRBJ2-1
d_call: TRBD2
cdr3_length: 16
v_call: TRBV7-9
cdr3_nt: TGTGCCAGCAGCCCGACTAGCGGGAGGGCCTACAATGAGCAGTTCTTC
cdr3_aa: CASSPTSGRAYNEQFF

clone_size: .
j_call: TRBJ2-7
d_call: TRBD2
cdr3_length: 21
v_call: TRBV7-9
cdr3_nt: TGTGCCAGCAGCTTAGAAACTGGTGGAAGCGGGAGCGGGGTAGGTGTGTACGAGCAGTACTTC
cdr3_aa: CASSLETGGSGSGVGVYEQYF

clone_size: .
j_call: TRBJ1-1
d_call: .
cdr3_length: 11
v_call: TRBV30
cdr3_nt: TGTGCCTGGAGTGATCAGGGGGAAGCTTTCTTT
cdr3_aa: CAWSDQGEAFF

clone_size: few
j_call: TRBJ2-7
d_call: .
cdr3_length: 14
v_call: TRBV19
cdr3_nt: TGTGCCAGTAGTGCGACCGTACAGAATTACGAGCAGTACTTC
cdr3_aa: CASSATVQNYEQYF

clone_size: .
j_call: TRBJ2-1
d_call: TRBD2
cdr3_length: 18
v_call: TRBV23-1
cdr3_nt: TGCGCCAGCCCACCTCGCCTTTTCATAGGCGGGAGTAATGATGAGCAGTTCTTC
cdr3_aa: CASPPRLFIGGSNDEQFF

clone_size: few
j_call: TRBJ2-1
d_call: .
cdr3_length: 13
v_call: TRBV7-2
cdr3_nt: TGTGCCAGTAGCTTAATCGCTGTCGGTGAGCAGTTCTTC
cdr3_aa: CASSLIAVGEQFF

clone_size: .
j_call: TRBJ1-3
d_call: .
cdr3_length: 15
v_call: TRBV5-1
cdr3_nt: TGCGCCAGCAGCTTCGGCGTCGGCTCTGGAAACACCATATATTTT
cdr3_aa: CASSFGVGSGNTIYF

clone_size: few
j_call: TRBJ2-1
d_call: TRBD1
cdr3_length: 21
v_call: TRBV7-6
cdr3_nt: TGTGCCAGCAGTTCCGGGACAGGGGGCATGTCGGGACCTATCTCCTACAATGAGCAGTTCTTC
cdr3_aa: CASSSGTGGMSGPISYNEQFF

clone_size: .
j_call: TRBJ2-1
d_call: TRBD1
cdr3_length: 13
v_call: TRBV5-3
cdr3_nt: TGTGCCAGAAGGTGGACAGGGAACAATGAGCAGTTCTTC
cdr3_aa: CARRWTGNNEQFF

clone_size: once
j_call: TRBJ2-3
d_call: TRBD2
cdr3_length: 15
v_call: TRBV28
cdr3_nt: TGTGCCAGCACCTCGAGCGGGAAAGGCACAGATACGCAGTATTTT
cdr3_aa: CASTSSGKGTDTQYF

clone_size: many
j_call: TRBJ2-7
d_call: .
cdr3_length: 13
v_call: TRBV28
cdr3_nt: TGTGCCAGCAGCCCTGGAGGCTCCTACGAGCAGTACTTC
cdr3_aa: CASSPGGSYEQYF

clone_size: many
j_call: TRBJ2-3
d_call: TRBD2
cdr3_length: 16
v_call: TRBV7-6
cdr3_nt: TGTGCCAGCAGCTATGAGCGGGAGGGCCGAGTGGATACGCAGTATTTT
cdr3_aa: CASSYEREGRVDTQYF

clone_size: .
j_call: TRBJ1-4
d_call: .
cdr3_length: 16
v_call: TRBV6-6
cdr3_nt: TGTGCCAGCACTCCCCGTGTGGGGGAAACTAATGAAAAACTGTTTTTT
cdr3_aa: CASTPRVGETNEKLFF

clone_size: few
j_call: TRBJ1-6
d_call: TRBD1
cdr3_length: 14
v_call: TRBV5-6
cdr3_nt: TGTGCCAGCAGCTTGGGAGGGGGCAGACCACCCCTCCACTTT
cdr3_aa: CASSLGGGRPPLHF

clone_size: .
j_call: TRBJ2-7
d_call: .
cdr3_length: 11
v_call: TRBV5-1
cdr3_nt: TGCGCCAGCAGCCAAGGACGGGAGCAGTACTTC
cdr3_aa: CASSQGREQYF

clone_size: few
j_call: TRBJ1-2
d_call: .
cdr3_length: 14
v_call: TRBV28
cdr3_nt: TGTGCCAGCTGTAAACCCGGCAGGGCCTATGGCTACACCTTC
cdr3_aa: CASCKPGRAYGYTF

clone_size: .
j_call: TRBJ1-1
d_call: .
cdr3_length: 12
v_call: TRBV4-1
cdr3_nt: TGCGCCAGCAGCCAAGATCATGGTGAAGCTTTCTTT
cdr3_aa: CASSQDHGEAFF

clone_size: .
j_call: TRBJ2-7
d_call: TRBD2
cdr3_length: 15
v_call: TRBV4-1
cdr3_nt: TGCGCCAGCAGCCAAGATCCGGGAGGGCCGGGGGAGCAGTACTTC
cdr3_aa: CASSQDPGGPGEQYF

clone_size: .
j_call: TRBJ2-7
d_call: .
cdr3_length: 16
v_call: TRBV24-1
cdr3_nt: TGTGCCACCAGTGTGGGGGGAAGGGGATCCGTCTACGAGCAGTACTTC
cdr3_aa: CATSVGGRGSVYEQYF

clone_size: .
j_call: TRBJ1-4
d_call: .
cdr3_length: 14
v_call: TRBV12-3/TRBV12-4
cdr3_nt: TGTGCCAGCAGTTCCAACAGGGAAGGTGAAAAACTGTTTTTT
cdr3_aa: CASSSNREGEKLFF

clone_size: .
j_call: TRBJ1-3
d_call: .
cdr3_length: 15
v_call: TRBV6-2/TRBV6-3
cdr3_nt: TGTGCCAGCAGTACTCCGCCGCCTTCTGGAAACACCATATATTTT
cdr3_aa: CASSTPPPSGNTIYF